Listed below are T cell receptor beta chains from one sample, sequenced in a study of blood T cell repertoires in COVID-19. Clones were sequenced by immunoSEQ multiplex PCR, and TCRdb holds only the in-frame ones, with some missing. The profile shows some 71,000 clones, about four fifths of them singletons. Sequenced material: peripheral blood. Every receptor here comes from a man aged 50 or older with COVID-19, enrolled during active disease. Each CDR3 is given with its conserved first and last residue. The D gene is left open where the match is weak. Size is omitted from some rows. Given values are once, few, many or a class for expanded clones.

J gene,clone size,V gene,D gene,CDR3 DNA,CDR3 protein
TRBJ2-3,NA,TRBV9,TRBD1,TGTGCCAGCAGCCTGAGACAGGGGAACACAGATACGCAGTATTTT,CASSLRQGNTDTQYF
TRBJ1-2,NA,TRBV15,NA,TGTGCCACCAGCAACCCGACAGGTCCGAACTATGGCTACACCTTC,CATSNPTGPNYGYTF
TRBJ2-3,NA,TRBV7-6,NA,TGTGCCAGCAGCCAAGGGCACATCGGGGGAGATACGCAGTATTTT,CASSQGHIGGDTQYF
TRBJ2-2,once,TRBV19,TRBD1,TGTGCCAGTAGTATAGGGGACAGGGGGACCGAGGTGTTTTTT,CASSIGDRGTEVFF
TRBJ2-7,NA,TRBV19,NA,TGTGCCAGTAGTATGCAGGAGGGGGCATACGAGCAGTACTTC,CASSMQEGAYEQYF
TRBJ1-3,once,TRBV5-1,NA,TGCGCCAGCAGCTTGGATTCTTTTTACTCTGGAAACACCATATATTTT,CASSLDSFYSGNTIYF
TRBJ1-3,NA,TRBV6-6,NA,TGTGCCAGCAGTTACCCGGTCTCTGGAAACACCATATATTTT,CASSYPVSGNTIYF
TRBJ2-7,NA,TRBV10-1,NA,TGCGCCAGCAGTGAGGCCAGGGATTACGAGCAGTACTTC,CASSEARDYEQYF
TRBJ1-1,NA,TRBV25-1,TRBD1,TGTGCCAGCAGTGAAGGGACAGGAATTAACACTGAAGCTTTCTTT,CASSEGTGINTEAFF
TRBJ1-5,NA,TRBV11-1,NA,TGTGCCAGCAGCTGGGAGGAAGACCAGCCCCAGCATTTT,CASSWEEDQPQHF
TRBJ2-7,NA,TRBV19,TRBD2,TGTGCCAGTAGTCAGGATGGGGGGGACTTGGAGCAGTACTTC,CASSQDGGDLEQYF
TRBJ2-1,NA,TRBV6-2/TRBV6-3,NA,TGTGCCAGCAGTTGGACTGACTACAATGAGCAGTTCTTC,CASSWTDYNEQFF
TRBJ2-1,NA,TRBV7-6,TRBD1,TGTGCCAGCAGCTTTCAGGGACAGCCCTACAATGAGCAGTTCTTC,CASSFQGQPYNEQFF
TRBJ1-1,NA,TRBV10-3,NA,TGTGCCATCATTTCGGATCTGGCGGGGACTGAAGCTTTCTTT,CAIISDLAGTEAFF
TRBJ1-3,NA,TRBV27,NA,TGTGCCAGCAGTGCGAACAGGGTAACTGGAAACACCATATATTTT,CASSANRVTGNTIYF
TRBJ1-1,NA,TRBV7-6,NA,TGTGCCAGCAGCTTAGTGGGAGGTTGGGATGAAGCTTTCTTT,CASSLVGGWDEAFF
TRBJ1-1,once,TRBV7-3,NA,TGTGCCAGCAGCTTACGCGACAGACCAACTGAAGCTTTCTTT,CASSLRDRPTEAFF
TRBJ1-4,NA,TRBV3-1/TRBV3-2,NA,TGTGCCAGCAGCCAAGCGGAGGCGGAAAAACTGTTTTTT,CASSQAEAEKLFF
TRBJ2-7,NA,TRBV6-5,NA,TGTGCCAGCAGGACCCGGGGGTACTCCTCCTACGAGCAGTACTTC,CASRTRGYSSYEQYF
TRBJ2-1,NA,TRBV19,NA,TGTGCCAGTAGTCCCCTGACAGGGAGGGAGCAGTTCTTC,CASSPLTGREQFF
TRBJ2-3,NA,TRBV6-5,NA,TGTGCCAGCAGACGACATGGGGCGGCCACAGATACGCAGTATTTT,CASRRHGAATDTQYF
TRBJ1-3,NA,TRBV6-1,NA,TGTGCCAGCAGTGAAGTGTTGGGGCGAAACACCATATATTTT,CASSEVLGRNTIYF
TRBJ2-3,NA,TRBV7-3,NA,TGTGCCAGCAGCCCCCCCGCAGCGACCCTATCTAGCACAGATACGCAGTATTTT,CASSPPAATLSSTDTQYF
TRBJ1-5,NA,TRBV5-6,TRBD1,TGTGCCAGCAGCCCAGGAGGGGGCGACGGCAATCAGCCCCAGCATTTT,CASSPGGGDGNQPQHF
TRBJ2-1,NA,TRBV11-3,NA,TGTGCCAGCAGCTTAGATGCCGGGAATGAGCAGTTCTTC,CASSLDAGNEQFF
TRBJ1-3,NA,TRBV9,NA,TGTGCCAGCAGCGTATTGGAGGGAAACACCATATATTTT,CASSVLEGNTIYF
TRBJ1-1,NA,TRBV7-9,TRBD1,TGTGCCAGCAGCCCGTACAGGGGAAAGCACACTGAAGCTTTCTTT,CASSPYRGKHTEAFF
TRBJ2-7,NA,TRBV5-6,TRBD1,TGTGCCAGCAGCTTGGATCCAGGGGGCGGCGAGCAGTACTTC,CASSLDPGGGEQYF
TRBJ2-3,NA,TRBV3-1/TRBV3-2,TRBD2,TGTGCCAGCAGCCTGGGCTGGACTAGCGGGGGGGCAACAGATACGCAGTATTTT,CASSLGWTSGGATDTQYF
TRBJ2-7,NA,TRBV2,TRBD1,TGTGCCAGCAGGGCCCGGACAGGGGGAAGCTACGAGCAGTACTTC,CASRARTGGSYEQYF
TRBJ1-3,NA,TRBV9,NA,TGTGCCAGCAGCCCAGGGGTCGGAAACACCATATATTTT,CASSPGVGNTIYF
TRBJ1-6,NA,TRBV4-1,TRBD1,TGCGCCAGCAGCCAAGGAATGGGCACAGGGGTAGGGTCACCCCTCCACTTT,CASSQGMGTGVGSPLHF
TRBJ1-1,NA,TRBV11-3,TRBD1,TGTGCCAGCAGCACCGGGACAGGGAGCACTGAAGCTTTCTTT,CASSTGTGSTEAFF
TRBJ2-7,NA,TRBV30,NA,TGTGCCTGGAGAGGGCTATGGCGGGGCGGCGAGCAGTACTTC,CAWRGLWRGGEQYF
TRBJ2-1,NA,TRBV19,TRBD2,TGTGCCAGTAGTCCGGGACTAGCGGCTCTGGATGAGCAGTTCTTC,CASSPGLAALDEQFF
TRBJ2-2,NA,TRBV7-2,TRBD2,TGTGCCAGCAGCTTCGCCGGGGGGTTGAACACCGGGGAGCTGTTTTTT,CASSFAGGLNTGELFF
TRBJ2-2,NA,TRBV6-5,TRBD1,TGTGCCAGTCAGACAGGGCGAGGCACCGGGGAGCTGTTTTTT,CASQTGRGTGELFF
TRBJ2-7,NA,TRBV5-6,NA,TGTGCCAGCAGCCTACCACCCAGGGTGGACGAGCAGTACTTC,CASSLPPRVDEQYF
TRBJ2-3,NA,TRBV24-1,TRBD2,TGTGCCACCAGTGTCGGGGGGACAGATACGCAGTATTTT,CATSVGGTDTQYF
TRBJ2-2,NA,TRBV4-1,TRBD1,TGCGCCAGCAGGCACCCACAGGGGAAAGAGGTCACCGGGGAGCTGTTTTTT,CASRHPQGKEVTGELFF
TRBJ2-1,few,TRBV14,NA,TGTGCCAGCAGCCATAAACTGTCGGGGTCACCCTCCTACAATGAGCAGTTCTTC,CASSHKLSGSPSYNEQFF
TRBJ2-5,NA,TRBV29-1,NA,TGCAGCGTTGTTGGCGGGAAAGAGACCCAGTACTTC,CSVVGGKETQYF
TRBJ2-7,NA,TRBV4-1,NA,TGCGCCAGCAGCCAGAGAGCAGGGGAATCCTACGAGCAGTACTTC,CASSQRAGESYEQYF
TRBJ1-2,NA,TRBV5-6,TRBD1,TGTGCCAGCAGCAACGGACAGGAGATAATCAACTATGGCTACACCTTC,CASSNGQEIINYGYTF
TRBJ1-5,NA,TRBV10-3,NA,TGTGCCATCAGTGAATCAGGGCGGTCCAGCAATCAGCCCCAGCATTTT,CAISESGRSSNQPQHF
TRBJ2-2,NA,TRBV15,TRBD1,TGTGCCACCAGCAGATCCCGGGACAGCGTAACCACCGGGGAGCTGTTTTTT,CATSRSRDSVTTGELFF
TRBJ2-5,NA,TRBV29-1,TRBD2,TGCAGCGCACGGACTAGCGCAGGCGTGACCCAGTACTTC,CSARTSAGVTQYF
TRBJ1-6,NA,TRBV30,NA,TGTGCCTGGAGTGTACGAACAGCTCTCTCCTATAATTCACCCCTCCACTTT,CAWSVRTALSYNSPLHF
TRBJ2-1,NA,TRBV11-2,TRBD2,TGTGCCAGCATTAAAAGCGGGGGAGCATACAATGAGCAGTTCTTC,CASIKSGGAYNEQFF
TRBJ2-5,NA,TRBV6-6,TRBD2,TGTGCCAGCAGACGACTAGCGGGGGCCCTAGTAGGCTCCCAAGAGACCCAGTACTTC,CASRRLAGALVGSQETQYF
TRBJ1-2,NA,TRBV3-1/TRBV3-2,TRBD1,TGTGCCAGCAGCCAACAGGGGGCCGGCTATGGCTACACCTTC,CASSQQGAGYGYTF
TRBJ2-2,medium-sized,TRBV6-5,NA,TGTGCCAGCAGTTACGGCCCAGGTTTCGGGGAGCTGTTTTTT,CASSYGPGFGELFF